This T cell receptor (beta chain) stems from a study of blood T cell repertoires in COVID-19. Looking at the study overall: Italy, Spain and the United States were the sources of the convalescent and acute COVID-19 samples. PBMCs, B-cell-depleted T cells, or T cells provided the cDNA or gDNA that made up the material.

In the original processing: Amplifying reference gene primers gave estimates of nucleated cell counts. The method was immunoSEQ multiplex PCR; TCRdb's version includes in-frame clones alone and lacks a portion of them. The DNA was the basis for D and trimming; V, J and clone size are from that table. Among 150,000 or so clones, 75% to 80% were seen once, and the ten largest hold around 3.2%. Germline V gene lookup returns CDR1 SGHTA and CDR2 FQGNSA. The CDR3 extends over 18 amino acids. Losses at the gene ends were 2 bases for V and 0 bases for J; bases not matched to a gene: 8. This TCR derives from a woman in her 50s who had recovered from COVID-19. This chain links TRBV7-2 with TRBJ2-1, with 9 bases that match TRBD2. The sample was PBMCs or T cells enriched from blood (not recorded which). The CDR3 region has the DNA TGTGCCAGCAGCTTACCTAGTAGCGGGAGTCTCTCCTACAATGAGCAGTTCTTC. It translates to CASSLPSSGSLSYNEQFF.